One and the same sample provided the 9 T cell receptor beta chains below, sequenced in a study of blood T cells in healthy people across ages. Next came a second PCR, run for about 6 to 11 cycles, which used a sample-barcoded 5' primer along with a J-beta primer mix. TCRdb itself ran the 5' RACE reads through MiXCR, one entry per CDR3 protein. The sample includes under 2 million distinct CDR3 sequences, approximately 32% of them seen just once. What was sequenced was blood. These receptors came from a woman younger than 45 in good health.

The V gene is TRBV5-5, the J gene TRBJ1-4; the match to TRBD1 covers 7 bases. The CDR3 is 14 residues long. CDR1 SGHKS and CDR2 YYEKEE come from the germline V gene (reference sequence). The V and J ends lost 4 bases and 8 bases, in that order; junction bases with no gene match: 8. CDR3 DNA: TGTGCCAGCAGCCCAGGGGGTCAAGAGGAAAAACTGTTTTTT. Translating gives CASSPGGQEEKLFF.

CDR3 in amino acids: CSARVRGVTDTQYF. Here the CDR3 DNA reads TGCAGTGCTAGAGTAAGGGGGGTCACAGATACGCAGTATTTT. The rearrangement joins TRBV20-1 to TRBJ2-3; D may be TRBD1 or TRBD2 (6 bases each). V was cut by 1 base and J by 2 bases, with 10 bases left in between. CDR1 is DFQATT and CDR2 is SNEGSKA in the germline V gene (reference sequence). The CDR3 has 14 residues.

This clonotype was seen at least ten times. The chain is built from TRBV29-1 and TRBJ1-1; 12 nucleotides agree with TRBD1. Unmatched junction bases numbered 3, after V lost 7 bases and J lost 3 bases. CDR3 length: 13 residues. CDR1 and CDR2 from the germline V gene are SQVTM and ANQGSEA. DNA for the CDR3: TGCAGCGGGGGACAGGGGGCCCACACTGAAGCTTTCTTT. Its translation is CSGGQGAHTEAFF.

This chain joins TRBV12-3 or TRBV12-4 and TRBJ2-1; 10 nucleotides align to TRBD2. The CDR3 is 14 residues long. The ends lost 6 bases at V and 8 bases at J; junction bases unmatched: 7. The CDR3 reads CASSPGLAFDEQFF. Written as DNA, the CDR3 is TGTGCCAGCAGCCCGGGACTAGCGTTCGATGAGCAGTTCTTC.

A remark on this clonotype: The junction does not match germline at one end; this may be a read error. The CDR3 DNA reads TGTGCCAGCAGTTCGGACTCCCAAGAGACCCTGTACTTC. This translates into CASSSDSQETLYF. The chain combines TRBV6-7 with TRBJ2-5, with D maybe TRBD2 (5 bases). TRBV6-7 is noted as an ORF with a role that remains uncertain. CDR3 length: 13 residues.

The chain joins TRBV28 to TRBJ2-7; D perhaps matches TRBD2 (5 bases). The CDR3 consists of 13 residues. The ends were cut back, 5 bases at V and 6 bases at J, with 14 bases in the middle. In germline, CDR1 is MDHEN, CDR2 SYDVKM. CDR3 nucleotides: TGTGCCAGCAGTGGACTCCATTTCATCGAGCAGTACTTC. This gives the protein CASSGLHFIEQYF.

This clonotype was seen a few times. The rearrangement links TRBV24-1 to TRBJ2-3; the D is unclear. The V gene lost 4 bases and the J gene lost 2 bases, with 3 bases spanning the gap. CDR3 size: 12 residues. Germline loops: CDR1 KGHDR, CDR2 SFDVKD. In nucleotides, the CDR3 is TGTGCCACCAGTGACGCCACAGATACGCAGTATTTT. Protein product: CATSDATDTQYF.

This clonotype was seen more than once but under ten times. The chain joins TRBV7-9 to TRBJ1-4, with a possible D match to TRBD1 (6 bases). The CDR3 is 17 residues long. Trimming took 1 base from V and 0 from J, leaving 12 bases between them. Germline loops: CDR1 SEHNR, CDR2 FQNEAQ (reference sequence). CDR3 amino acids: CASSLGEGVSTNEKLFF. The DNA for the CDR3 is TGTGCCAGCAGCTTAGGAGAGGGGGTGTCAACTAATGAAAAACTGTTTTTT.

The rearrangement links TRBV4-1 to TRBJ2-7, with 9 bases matching TRBD2. CDR3 length equals 17 residues. Germline V gives CDR1 MGHRA, CDR2 YSYEKL. J was trimmed by 7 bases and V by 0 bases; bases with no gene match: 13. CDR3 sequence: CASSQDDSGGPMLEQYF. The CDR3 DNA reads TGCGCCAGCAGCCAAGACGATAGCGGGGGCCCTATGTTGGAGCAGTACTTC.